The 11 T cell receptor beta chains below come from one sample, sequenced in a study of prognosis after radiotherapy for stage I lung cancer. Two-round multiplex PCR on genomic DNA was the method by which TCR beta CDR3 was amplified. The use of primers specific to each TRBV and TRBJ gene characterized first-round PCR. TCRdb independently ran MiXCR on the multiplex PCR reads; one entry per CDR3 protein. The sample consists of fewer than 35,000 distinct CDR3 sequences, 30% to 40% of them appearing once. This sample comprised PBMCs, obtained before or after stereotactic body radiation therapy (not recorded which). Receptor source: a donor over 45 with non-small cell lung cancer.

In its sample, this clonotype was seen many times. The gene calls are TRBV14 and TRBJ2-5; tentative D call: TRBD2 (5 bases). This CDR3 has 15 amino acids. Per the germline V gene, CDR1 is SGHDN and CDR2 is FVKESK. The V end was cut by 1 base, the J end by 1 base, with 10 bases between. CDR3 sequence reads: CASSQATSPQETQYF. The CDR3 coding sequence is TGTGCCAGCAGCCAAGCTACTAGTCCCCAAGAGACCCAGTACTTC.

There are many counts of this clonotype. The chain recombines TRBV6-1 with TRBJ2-5; possible D gene TRBD1, 6 bases. V shed 6 bases and J shed 5 bases, with 19 bases lying between them. Germline V gene sequence: CDR1 MNHNS, CDR2 SASEGT. The CDR3 sequence is 15 residues long. As DNA, the CDR3 is TGTGCCAGCAGGCCTACAGGGCCGAAGGTGGAGACCCAGTACTTC. Its translation: CASRPTGPKVETQYF.

DNA for the CDR3: TGTGCCAGCAGCCAAGAAAGGGGCACCGCCTATGGCTACACCTTC. Translating it yields CASSQERGTAYGYTF. The chain links TRBV3-1 to TRBJ1-2; D perhaps matches TRBD1 (5 bases). V lost 0 bases to trimming and J lost 4 bases, with 12 bases between them. Germline V gives CDR1 LGHDT, CDR2 YNNKEL (reference sequence). The CDR3 has 15 amino acids. The variable domain in full, completed from reference TRBV3-1 and TRBJ1-2, reads DTAVSQTPKYLVTQMGNDKSIKCEQNLGHDTMYWYKQDSKKFLKIMFSYNNKELIINETVPNRFSPKSPDKAHLNLHINSLELGDSAVYFCASSQERGTAYGYTFGSGTRLTVV.

This clonotype was detected a few times. This may stem from a read error, because a much larger clone lies one nucleotide away. The chain links TRBV29-1 to TRBJ2-1; TRBD2 aligns across 7 bases. V shed 3 bases and J 6 bases; nucleotides not matched to a gene: 14. The CDR3 runs to 16 residues. In germline, CDR1 is SQVTM, CDR2 ANQGSEA. The CDR3 nucleotides are TGCAGCGTTGAGGGCGGGAGCGTGTTCAATCTCAATGAGCAGTTCTTC. It yields the protein CSVEGGSVFNLNEQFF.

This clonotype appeared many times. This chain uses TRBV9 with TRBJ2-2; D remains unclear. V was cut by 0 bases and J by 6 bases, with 3 bases left in between. Germline V CDR1 and CDR2: SGDLS, YYNGEE. The CDR3 consists of 12 residues. The CDR3 reads CASSVEPGELFF. The DNA of the CDR3 is TGTGCCAGCAGCGTAGAACCCGGGGAGCTGTTTTTT.

This clonotype was detected ten times or more. The chain has TRBV6-9 and TRBJ2-1; D is tentatively TRBD1 or TRBD2 (5 bases each). V gave up 11 bases and J gave up 4 bases, with 18 bases separating them. This CDR3 is 14 amino acids long. CDR1 MNHGY and CDR2 SVAAGI come from the germline V gene. This CDR3 reads CAASSGGSYNEQFF. The CDR3 DNA reads TGTGCCGCCAGTTCTGGGGGATCATACAATGAGCAGTTCTTC.

In the case of this clonotype: At one end the junction does not follow the germline gene, possibly because of a read error. The chain has TRBV2 and TRBJ2-1; 7 nucleotides align to TRBD2. Germline CDR1 and CDR2: SNHLY and FYNNEI. The CDR3 runs to 13 residues. The CDR3 loop reads CAHKRLAVSEQLF. The CDR3 DNA is TGTGCCCACAAAAGGCTAGCGGTGAGTGAGCAGTTATTC.

The table lists this clonotype with many counts. The chain is built from TRBV19 and TRBJ1-2, with D tentatively TRBD1 (5 bases). Trimming shortened V by 10 bases and J by 7 bases, and 19 bases separated the two germline ends. CDR1 is LNHDA and CDR2 is SQIVND in the germline V gene (reference sequence). The CDR3 contains 13 residues. The CDR3 coding sequence is TGTGCCACAAGGCCGGGACCGGCGGGTGGCTACACCTTC. It yields the protein CATRPGPAGGYTF.

Concerning this clonotype: A far bigger clonotype differs at one base, so this is likely a read error. The chain combines TRBV28 with TRBJ2-1; D gene uncertain. This CDR3 comprises 12 residues. CDR1 and CDR2 (germline): MDHEN, SYDVKM. The V end lost 5 bases, the J end lost 13 bases, and 15 bases lay between the germline ends. The CDR3 loop reads CASSPSTETQFF. In nucleotides, the CDR3 is TGTGCCAGCAGTCCGTCCACGGAGACCCAGTTCTTC.

A remark on this clonotype: This sequence is one base from a far larger clone and is likely a read error. The CDR3 sequence: CASSYSGGKVTEAFF. In DNA, the CDR3 is TGTGCCAGCAGTTACTCGGGCGGGAAGGTAACTGAAGCTTTCTTT. The chain has TRBV6-6 and TRBJ1-1; D unclear. In germline, CDR1 is MNHNY, CDR2 SVGAGI (reference sequence). Trimming left V 0 bases short and J 5 bases short, with 13 bases between. CDR3 length: 15 residues.

Remarks on this clonotype: At one end, the junction sequence differs from germline, possibly due to a read error. The gene calls are TRBV10-3 and TRBJ2-6, with D tentatively TRBD1 (5 bases). There are 17 residues in the CDR3. Germline values: CDR1 ENHRY, CDR2 SYGVKD. In DNA, the CDR3 is TGTGCCATCAGTGGTTCAGCACAATCCTCTGGGGCCAGCGTCCTGACTTTC. It translates to CAISGSAQSSGASVLTF.